This TCR beta chain was found in a study of blood T cells in healthy people across ages. As concerns this clonotype: The antigen is unknown.

Germline lookup yields CDR1 SNHLY and CDR2 FYNNEI. Trimming shortened V by 6 bases and J by 3 bases, and 17 bases separated the two germline ends. The CDR3 covers 16 residues. Total RNA extraction produced at least 5 micrograms (per sample) for the study. It was with a sample-barcoded 5' primer and a J-beta primer mix that a second PCR of roughly 7 to 12 cycles was run. Each CDR3 protein is one row after TCRdb ran MiXCR on the 5' RACE reads. The sample shows over 450,000 distinct CDR3 sequences, less than 25% of them seen only once. The study's findings and limits: Naive CD4+ cells and diversity were both higher in long-lived donors than in aged donors.

These data also featured in a second study, about T cells of mothers and their children. This second report adds: Reads obtained per mother exceeded 10 million TCR beta CDR3 reads, with approximately 3 million obtained per child.

Sequencing was carried out using blood. The chain employs TRBV2 and TRBJ2-2, with D maybe TRBD1 (6 bases). The receptor's source is a boy aged 5 to 17 in good health. The CDR3 bases are TGTGCCAGCAGGTCCTGGCAGGGGTCCTACACCGGGGAGCTGTTTTTT. Amino acids: CASRSWQGSYTGELFF.